This T cell receptor beta chain came from a study of T cells in Graves' hyperthyroidism and ophthalmopathy. Study outcomes and limitations: The model foresaw ophthalmopathy a median around 6.8 months prior to onset.

This clonotype has only a few counts. No antigen is known for it. There were TCR beta CDR3 regions amplified from RNA transcripts. The study used the HTBI primer set for a first-round RT-PCR of the TCR CDR3. From the multiplex PCR reads, TCRdb called clonotypes with MiXCR, one entry per CDR3 protein. The repertoire holds roughly 550,000 distinct CDR3 sequences, with 16% as singletons. Germline-derived CDR1 and CDR2 are MGHRA and YSYEKL. The length of the CDR3 is 15 residues. Between the trimmed V and J ends, which lost 4 bases and 3 bases, there was a span of 15 bases. The source is a woman younger than 45 with Graves' ophthalmopathy. Sequenced: blood. The chain combines TRBV4-1 with TRBJ2-5, with D tentatively TRBD1 (5 bases). The CDR3 nucleotides read TGCGCCAGCAGCCCCTCAAGGGGCAGCGAAGAGACCCAGTACTTC. It codes for CASSPSRGSEETQYF.